This T cell receptor beta chain was identified during a study of shared clonotypes between healthy human individuals. The study, taken as a whole, reports: In general, naive subsets displayed greater estimated richness than memory subsets did.

The CDR3 is 17 amino acids. Germline lookup yields CDR1 SGHNT and CDR2 YYREEE (reference sequence). Trimming removed 0 bases from V and 0 bases from J, with 13 bases in between. Data came from immunoSEQ multiplex PCR; TCRdb stores just in-frame clones and leaves some out. The table includes 2 million to 2.5 million clones, approximately 93% detected once. Concerning this clone: Antigen unknown.

Sample: naive CD4+ T cells from PBMCs. Subset of the sample: CD45RA+ positively selected. The V gene is TRBV5-4, the J gene TRBJ2-1; D is unresolved. The sequence was obtained from a man between 18 and 29 years old in good health. Some clones in this sample may be carry-over from other donors' samples. The CDR3 region is CASSLATASSSYNEQFF. The DNA for the CDR3 is TGTGCCAGCAGCTTGGCCACAGCGTCCAGCTCCTACAATGAGCAGTTCTTC.